One and the same sample provided the 12 T cell receptor beta chains below, sequenced in a study of blood T cell repertoires in COVID-19 (dated by TCRdb to the early 2020s). Libraries came from the immunoSEQ multiplex PCR assay. The table comes from immuneACCESS by way of TCRdb, which keeps in-frame sequences with V and J called. Part of the clones is missing from these tables; in studies checked, under half for an unresolved V gene and the rest for unknown reasons. For this sample there are 150,000 or so clones; roughly 85% appear just once. 3% to 4% of the sample belongs to the ten largest clones. The source material was peripheral blood. The receptors come from a human donor with acute or convalescent COVID-19. The donor label of this sample is uncertain.

The J gene is TRBJ1-1, the V gene TRBV19; D is possibly TRBD1 (5 bases). V shed 6 bases and J shed 1 base, with 15 bases lying between them. Germline V gives CDR1 LNHDA, CDR2 SQIVND (reference sequence). This CDR3 spans 15 amino acids. The CDR3 DNA follows: TGTGCCAGTAGATGGGAGGGGAGGGCGAACACTGAAGCTTTCTTT. It is translated as CASRWEGRANTEAFF.

The gene calls are TRBV25-1 and TRBJ2-2; perhaps TRBD1 as D (6 bases). The CDR3 totals 14 residues. The V end was cut by 4 bases, the J end by 3 bases, with 9 bases between. Germline loops: CDR1 MGHDK, CDR2 SYGVNS. The CDR3 loop is CASSVQGYTGELFF. The CDR3 nucleotides are TGTGCCAGCAGTGTACAGGGATACACCGGGGAGCTGTTTTTT.

This chain joins TRBV27 and TRBJ2-5; the match to TRBD2 covers 8 bases. CDR1 and CDR2 from the germline V gene are MNHEY and SMNVEV (reference sequence). CDR3 length equals 16 residues. V lost 2 bases and J lost 7; bases outside the gene matches: 12. CDR3 amino acids: CASSLLAGPTAGTQYF. In DNA, the CDR3 is TGTGCCAGCAGTTTACTAGCGGGCCCGACCGCGGGGACCCAGTACTTC.

This sequence joins TRBV5-4 and TRBJ2-7; D is perhaps TRBD2 (5 bases). This CDR3 contains 16 residues. V shed 4 bases and J shed 0 bases, with 17 bases lying between them. Looked up from germline, CDR1 is SGHNT and CDR2 is YYREEE (reference sequence). The CDR3: CASSPAFSRGSYEQYF. In nucleotides, the CDR3 is TGTGCCAGCAGCCCGGCTTTCAGTCGGGGCTCCTACGAGCAGTACTTC.

The CDR3 spells CASSLRTGRTEQFF. The CDR3 bases are TGTGCCAGCAGTCTACGGACAGGGAGGACTGAGCAGTTCTTC. The chain is built from TRBV28 and TRBJ2-1; 8 nucleotides align to TRBD1. This CDR3 has 14 residues. CDR1 is MDHEN, CDR2 SYDVKM, per germline. The trim removed 5 bases at V and 9 bases at J, leaving 9 bases unmatched.

The rearrangement links TRBV7-2 to TRBJ2-3, with 12 bases lining up with TRBD2. This CDR3 contains 16 residues. Trimming removed 4 bases from V and 0 bases from J; junction bases left unmatched: 2. Germline V gives CDR1 SGHTA, CDR2 FQGNSA. The DNA of the CDR3 is TGTGCCAGCAGCTCCGGACTAGCGGGGAGCACAGATACGCAGTATTTT. It encodes CASSSGLAGSTDTQYF. The variable domain in full, with the rest retrieved from reference TRBV7-2 and TRBJ2-3, is GAGVSQSPSNKVTEKGKDVELRCDPISGHTALYWYRQSLGQGLEFLIYFQGNSAPDKSGLPSDRFSAERTGGSVSTLTIQRTQQEDSAVYLCASSSGLAGSTDTQYFGPGTRLTVL.

This clone has only one observation. This chain uses TRBV6-5 with TRBJ1-1; TRBD1 matches 9 bases. The V and J ends lost 7 bases and 5 bases, in that order; junction bases with no gene match: 11. The CDR3 covers 15 residues. Germline V gives CDR1 MNHEY, CDR2 SVGAGI. CDR3 sequence reads: CASTNRGQALTEAFF. The CDR3, as DNA: TGTGCCAGCACAAACAGGGGGCAAGCCTTAACTGAAGCTTTCTTT.

The chain employs TRBV5-1 and TRBJ1-4; 7 bases are shared with TRBD1. V was clipped by 3 bases and J by 1 base; unmatched bases: 6. The CDR3 extends over 16 amino acids. The V gene's germline CDR1 is SGHRS and CDR2 YFSETQ. The CDR3 spells CASSSGQLLTNEKLFF. As DNA, the CDR3 is TGCGCCAGCAGCTCGGGACAGCTGCTAACTAATGAAAAACTGTTTTTT.

This chain links TRBV19 with TRBJ1-2; 11 bases agree with TRBD1. This CDR3 has 14 amino acids. The ends lost 8 bases at V and 5 bases at J; junction bases unmatched: 7. Per the germline V gene, CDR1 is LNHDA and CDR2 is SQIVND (reference sequence). The CDR3 nucleotides read TGTGCCAGTGCCCGGGACAGGGGGTTATATGGCTACACCTTC. It codes for CASARDRGLYGYTF.

A single count supports this clone. The V gene is TRBV24-1, the J gene TRBJ2-2; weak D call: TRBD1 (7 bases). This CDR3 region has 16 residues. V was shortened by 3 bases and J by 6 bases, with 16 bases between the two germline ends. Per germline, CDR1 KGHDR and CDR2 SFDVKD. CDR3 in amino acids: CATSDEVTGRSGELFF. The CDR3 DNA reads as TGTGCCACCAGTGATGAGGTGACAGGGAGGTCCGGGGAGCTGTTTTTT.

V gene TRBV11-1 combines with J gene TRBJ1-6; 11 nucleotides align to TRBD1. The V gene's germline CDR1 is SGHAT and CDR2 FQDESV (reference sequence). The CDR3 totals 15 residues. V lost 3 bases and J lost 14; bases outside the gene matches: 9. The CDR3 loop reads CASSFRTGGGRALHF. The CDR3 bases are TGTGCCAGCAGCTTCAGGACAGGGGGCGGTCGGGCCCTCCACTTT.

The CDR3 reads CASSSRDRANTEAFF. CDR3 coding DNA: TGTGCCAGCAGCTCCCGAGACAGGGCTAACACTGAAGCTTTCTTT. The chain links TRBV7-9 to TRBJ1-1; 7 nucleotides align to TRBD1. Trimming at V came to 4 bases and at J to 2 bases, leaving 7 bases not matched to a gene. Per the germline V gene, CDR1 is SEHNR and CDR2 is FQNEAQ (reference sequence). CDR3 length equals 15 residues.